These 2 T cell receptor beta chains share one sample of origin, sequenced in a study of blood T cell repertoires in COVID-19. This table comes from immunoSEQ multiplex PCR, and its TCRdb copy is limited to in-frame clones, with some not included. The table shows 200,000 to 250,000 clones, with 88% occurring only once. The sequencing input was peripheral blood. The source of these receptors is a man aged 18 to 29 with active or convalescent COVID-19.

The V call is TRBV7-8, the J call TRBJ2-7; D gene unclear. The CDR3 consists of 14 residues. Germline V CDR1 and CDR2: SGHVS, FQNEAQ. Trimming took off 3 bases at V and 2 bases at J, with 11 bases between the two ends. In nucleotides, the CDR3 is TGTGCCAGCAGCTTTCATGCGCCGACCTACGAGCAGTACTTC. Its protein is CASSFHAPTYEQYF.

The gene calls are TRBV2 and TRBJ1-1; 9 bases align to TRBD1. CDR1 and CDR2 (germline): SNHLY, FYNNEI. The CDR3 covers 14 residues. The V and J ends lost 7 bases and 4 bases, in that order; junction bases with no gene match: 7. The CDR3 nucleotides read TGTGCCAGCACTCGAGACAGGGGGATCACTGAAGCTTTCTTT. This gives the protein CASTRDRGITEAFF.